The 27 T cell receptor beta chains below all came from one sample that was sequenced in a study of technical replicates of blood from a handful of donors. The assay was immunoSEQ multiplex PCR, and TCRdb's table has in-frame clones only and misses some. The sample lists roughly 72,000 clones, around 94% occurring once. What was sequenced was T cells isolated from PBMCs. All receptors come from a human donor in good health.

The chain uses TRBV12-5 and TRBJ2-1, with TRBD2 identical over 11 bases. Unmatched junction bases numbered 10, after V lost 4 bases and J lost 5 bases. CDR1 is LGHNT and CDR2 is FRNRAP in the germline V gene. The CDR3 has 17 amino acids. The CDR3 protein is CASGSTISGRVDNEQFF. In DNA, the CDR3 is TGTGCTAGTGGTTCGACTATTAGCGGGAGGGTGGACAATGAGCAGTTCTTC.

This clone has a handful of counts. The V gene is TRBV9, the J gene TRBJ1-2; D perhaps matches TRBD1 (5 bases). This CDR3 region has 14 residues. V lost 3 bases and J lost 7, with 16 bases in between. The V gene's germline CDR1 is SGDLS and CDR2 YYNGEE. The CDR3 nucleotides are TGTGCCAGCAGCGCCAGGGTTCAGTCTAGTGGCTACACCTTC. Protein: CASSARVQSSGYTF.

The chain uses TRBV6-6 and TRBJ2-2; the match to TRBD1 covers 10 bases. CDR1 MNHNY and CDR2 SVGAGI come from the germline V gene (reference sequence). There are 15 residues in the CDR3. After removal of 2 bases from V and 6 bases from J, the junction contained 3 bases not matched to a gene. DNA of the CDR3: TGTGCCAGCAGTTACCGGACAGGGGGGGCCGGGGAGCTGTTTTTT. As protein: CASSYRTGGAGELFF.

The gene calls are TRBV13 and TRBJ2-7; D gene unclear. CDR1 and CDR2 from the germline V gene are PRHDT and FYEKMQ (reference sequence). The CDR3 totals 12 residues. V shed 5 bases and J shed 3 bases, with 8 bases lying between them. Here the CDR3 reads CASSHNFYEQYF. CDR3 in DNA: TGTGCCAGCAGCCACAATTTCTACGAGCAGTACTTC.

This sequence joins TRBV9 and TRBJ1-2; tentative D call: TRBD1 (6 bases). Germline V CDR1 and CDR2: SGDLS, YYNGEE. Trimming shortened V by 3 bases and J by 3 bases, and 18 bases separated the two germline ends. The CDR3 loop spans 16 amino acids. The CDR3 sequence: CASSGFGQTVDYGYTF. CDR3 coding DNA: TGTGCCAGCAGCGGTTTCGGACAGACCGTAGACTATGGCTACACCTTC.

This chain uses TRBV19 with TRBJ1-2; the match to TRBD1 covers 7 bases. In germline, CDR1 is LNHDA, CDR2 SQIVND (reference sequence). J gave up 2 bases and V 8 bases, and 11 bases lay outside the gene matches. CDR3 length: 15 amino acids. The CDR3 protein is CASFGPGQQNYGYTF. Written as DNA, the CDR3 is TGTGCCAGTTTTGGACCGGGACAGCAAAACTATGGCTACACCTTC. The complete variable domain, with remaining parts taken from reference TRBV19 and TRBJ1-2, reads DGGITQSPKYLFRKEGQNVTLSCEQNLNHDAMYWYRQDPGQGLRLIYYSQIVNDFQKGDIAEGYSVSREKKESFPLTVTSAQKNPTAFYLCASFGPGQQNYGYTFGSGTRLTVV.

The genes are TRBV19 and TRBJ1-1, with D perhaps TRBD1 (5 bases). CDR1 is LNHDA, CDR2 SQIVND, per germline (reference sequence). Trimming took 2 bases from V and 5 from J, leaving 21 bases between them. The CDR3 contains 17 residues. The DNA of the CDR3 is TGTGCCAGTAGTATATACAGGTACGAAATCTCGGGTACTGAAGCTTTCTTT. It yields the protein CASSIYRYEISGTEAFF.

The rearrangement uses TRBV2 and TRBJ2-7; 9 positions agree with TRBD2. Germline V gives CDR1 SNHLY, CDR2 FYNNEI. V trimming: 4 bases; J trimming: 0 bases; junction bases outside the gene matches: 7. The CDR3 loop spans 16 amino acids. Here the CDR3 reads CASSVKLAGDSYEQYF. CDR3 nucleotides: TGTGCCAGCAGTGTCAAATTAGCGGGAGACTCCTACGAGCAGTACTTC.

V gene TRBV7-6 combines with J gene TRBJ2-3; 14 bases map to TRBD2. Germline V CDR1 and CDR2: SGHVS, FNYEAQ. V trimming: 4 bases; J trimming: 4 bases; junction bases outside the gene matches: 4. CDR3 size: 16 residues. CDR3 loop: CASSSMTSGRADTQYF. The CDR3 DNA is TGTGCCAGCAGCTCCATGACTAGCGGGAGGGCAGATACGCAGTATTTT.

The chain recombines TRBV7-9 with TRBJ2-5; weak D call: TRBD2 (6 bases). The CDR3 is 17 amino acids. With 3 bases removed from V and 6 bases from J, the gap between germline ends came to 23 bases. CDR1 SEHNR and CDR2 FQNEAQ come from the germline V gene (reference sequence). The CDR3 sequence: CASSLFTGGPFIQTQYF. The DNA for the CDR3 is TGTGCCAGCAGCTTGTTTACCGGAGGGCCCTTTATTCAGACCCAGTACTTC.

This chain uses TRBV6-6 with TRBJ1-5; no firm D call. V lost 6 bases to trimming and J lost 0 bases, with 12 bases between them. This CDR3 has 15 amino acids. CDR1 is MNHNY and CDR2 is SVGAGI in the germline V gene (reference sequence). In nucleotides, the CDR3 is TGTGCCAGCAGCCTACCCCGTGATAGCAATCAGCCCCAGCATTTT. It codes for CASSLPRDSNQPQHF.

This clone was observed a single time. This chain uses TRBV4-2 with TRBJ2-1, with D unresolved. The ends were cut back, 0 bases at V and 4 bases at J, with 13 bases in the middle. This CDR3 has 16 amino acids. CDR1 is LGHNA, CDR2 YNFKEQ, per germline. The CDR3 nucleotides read TGTGCCAGCAGCCAAGAATATCTAACCCAATACAATGAGCAGTTCTTC. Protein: CASSQEYLTQYNEQFF.

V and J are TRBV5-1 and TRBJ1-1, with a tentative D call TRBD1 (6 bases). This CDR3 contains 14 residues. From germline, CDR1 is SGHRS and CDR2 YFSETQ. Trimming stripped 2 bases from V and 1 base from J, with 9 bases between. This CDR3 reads CASSLRGQNTEAFF. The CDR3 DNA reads TGCGCCAGCAGCTTAAGGGGACAGAACACTGAAGCTTTCTTT.

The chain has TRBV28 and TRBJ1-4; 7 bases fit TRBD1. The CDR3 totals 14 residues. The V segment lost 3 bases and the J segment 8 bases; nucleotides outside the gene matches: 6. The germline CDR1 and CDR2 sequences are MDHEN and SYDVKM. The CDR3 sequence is CASSFLQGTEKLFF. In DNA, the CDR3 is TGTGCCAGCAGTTTCCTACAGGGGACCGAAAAACTGTTTTTT.

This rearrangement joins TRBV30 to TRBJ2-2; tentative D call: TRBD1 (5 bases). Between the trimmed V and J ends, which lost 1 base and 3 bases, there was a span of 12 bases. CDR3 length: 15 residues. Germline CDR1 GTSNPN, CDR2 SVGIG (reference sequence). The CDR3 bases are TGTGCCTGGAGTGGCTTATTCAGGGACACCGGGGAGCTGTTTTTT. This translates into CAWSGLFRDTGELFF.

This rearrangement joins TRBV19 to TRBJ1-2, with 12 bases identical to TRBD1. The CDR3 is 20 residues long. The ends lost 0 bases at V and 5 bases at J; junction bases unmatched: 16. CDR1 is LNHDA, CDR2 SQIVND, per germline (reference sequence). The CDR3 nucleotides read TGTGCCAGTAGTATAGATCACGGCCCCCCAGGGACAGGGGGCCGTTATGGCTACACCTTC. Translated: CASSIDHGPPGTGGRYGYTF.

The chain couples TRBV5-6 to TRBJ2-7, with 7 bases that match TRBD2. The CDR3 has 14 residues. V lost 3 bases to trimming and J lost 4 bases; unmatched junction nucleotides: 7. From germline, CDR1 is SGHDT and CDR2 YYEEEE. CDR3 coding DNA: TGTGCCAGCAGCTCTAGCGGAGCTCAGTACGAGCAGTACTTC. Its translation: CASSSSGAQYEQYF. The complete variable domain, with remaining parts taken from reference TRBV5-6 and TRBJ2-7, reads DAGVTQSPTHLIKTRGQQVTLRCSPKSGHDTVSWYQQALGQGPQFIFQYYEEEERQRGNFPDRFSGHQFPNYSSELNVNALLLGDSALYLCASSSSGAQYEQYFGPGTRLTVT.

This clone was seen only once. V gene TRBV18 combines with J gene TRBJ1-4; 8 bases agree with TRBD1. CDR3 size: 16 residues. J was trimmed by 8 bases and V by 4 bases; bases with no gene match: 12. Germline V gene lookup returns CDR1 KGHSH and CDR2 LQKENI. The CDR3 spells CASSLQTRTGKEKLFF. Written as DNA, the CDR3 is TGTGCCAGCTCACTACAAACTCGGACAGGGAAAGAAAAACTGTTTTTT.

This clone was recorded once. The CDR3 nucleotides read TGCAGCGTTGCTCAGGGTTCGTCTGAAGCTTTCTTT. Its protein is CSVAQGSSEAFF. The chain is built from TRBV29-1 and TRBJ1-1, with D possibly matching TRBD1 (5 bases). CDR1 and CDR2 from the germline V gene are SQVTM and ANQGSEA. The CDR3 spans 12 residues. Deletions cut 4 bases from V and 6 bases from J, with 12 bases between.

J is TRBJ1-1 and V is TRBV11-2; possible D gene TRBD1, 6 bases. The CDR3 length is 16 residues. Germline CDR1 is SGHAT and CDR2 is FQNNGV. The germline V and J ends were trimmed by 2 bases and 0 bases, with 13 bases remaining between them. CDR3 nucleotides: TGTGCCAGCAGCTTATGGGGTGGGGGCTTGAACACTGAAGCTTTCTTT. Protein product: CASSLWGGGLNTEAFF.

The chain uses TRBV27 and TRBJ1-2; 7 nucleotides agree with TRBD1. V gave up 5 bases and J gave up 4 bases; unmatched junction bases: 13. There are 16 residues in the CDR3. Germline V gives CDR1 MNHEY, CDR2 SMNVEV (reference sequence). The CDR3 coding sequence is TGTGCCAGCAGTCCGTCATCCGGGACAGTTTTCTATGGCTACACCTTC. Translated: CASSPSSGTVFYGYTF.

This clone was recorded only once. This CDR3 reads CASSHVWGEGNQPQHF. The CDR3 DNA reads as TGCGCCAGCAGCCATGTATGGGGGGAAGGCAATCAGCCCCAGCATTTT. The chain combines TRBV4-3 with TRBJ1-5; maybe TRBD1 (5 bases). Trimming left V 3 bases short and J 2 bases short, with 14 bases between. The CDR3 length is 16 residues. Germline lookup yields CDR1 LGHNA and CDR2 YSLEER.

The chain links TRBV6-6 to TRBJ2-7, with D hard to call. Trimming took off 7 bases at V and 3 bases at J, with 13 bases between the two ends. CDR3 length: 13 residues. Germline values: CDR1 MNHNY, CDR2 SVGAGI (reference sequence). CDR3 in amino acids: CASMFGFNYEQYF. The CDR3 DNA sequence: TGTGCCAGCATGTTCGGGTTTAACTACGAGCAGTACTTC.

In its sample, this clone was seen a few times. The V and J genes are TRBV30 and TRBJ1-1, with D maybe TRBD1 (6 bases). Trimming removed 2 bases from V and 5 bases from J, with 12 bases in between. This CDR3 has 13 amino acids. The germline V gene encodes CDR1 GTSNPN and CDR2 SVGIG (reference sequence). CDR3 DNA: TGTGCCTGGAGTAGTTACAGGGAAACTGAAGCTTTCTTT. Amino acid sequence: CAWSSYRETEAFF.

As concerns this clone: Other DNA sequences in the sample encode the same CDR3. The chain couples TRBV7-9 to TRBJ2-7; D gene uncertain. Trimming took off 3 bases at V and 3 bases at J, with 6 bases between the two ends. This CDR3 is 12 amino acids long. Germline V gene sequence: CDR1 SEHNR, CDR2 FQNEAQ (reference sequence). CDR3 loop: CASSLSGYEQYF. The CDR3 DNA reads TGTGCCAGCAGCTTGTCGGGCTACGAGCAGTACTTC.

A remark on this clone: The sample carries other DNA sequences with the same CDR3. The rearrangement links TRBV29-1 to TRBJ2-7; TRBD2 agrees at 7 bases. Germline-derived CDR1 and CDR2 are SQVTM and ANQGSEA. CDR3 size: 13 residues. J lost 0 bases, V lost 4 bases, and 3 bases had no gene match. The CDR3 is CSVAAGLSYEQYF. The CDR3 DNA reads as TGCAGCGTTGCAGCGGGGCTCTCCTACGAGCAGTACTTC.

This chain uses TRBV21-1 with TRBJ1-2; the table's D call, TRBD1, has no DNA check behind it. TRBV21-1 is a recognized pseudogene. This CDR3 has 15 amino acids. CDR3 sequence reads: CASSKPGAPYSGYTF. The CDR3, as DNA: TGTGCCAGCAGCAAACCTGGGGCCCCCTACTCTGGCTACACCTTC.